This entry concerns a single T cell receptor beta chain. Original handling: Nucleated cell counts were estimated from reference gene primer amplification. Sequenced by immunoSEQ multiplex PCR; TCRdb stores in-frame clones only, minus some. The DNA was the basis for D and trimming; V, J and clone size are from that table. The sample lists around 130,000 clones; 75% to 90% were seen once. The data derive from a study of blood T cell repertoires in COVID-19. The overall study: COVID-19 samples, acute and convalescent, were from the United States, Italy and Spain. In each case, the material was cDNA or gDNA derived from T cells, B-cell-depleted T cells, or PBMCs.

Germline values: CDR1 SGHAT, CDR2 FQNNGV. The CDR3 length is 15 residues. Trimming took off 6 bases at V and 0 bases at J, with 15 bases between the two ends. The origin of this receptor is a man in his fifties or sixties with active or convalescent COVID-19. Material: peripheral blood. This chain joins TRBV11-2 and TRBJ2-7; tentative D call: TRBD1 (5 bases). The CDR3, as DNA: TGTGCCAGCAGACCTGGACACGTAATCTCCTACGAGCAGTACTTC. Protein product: CASRPGHVISYEQYF.